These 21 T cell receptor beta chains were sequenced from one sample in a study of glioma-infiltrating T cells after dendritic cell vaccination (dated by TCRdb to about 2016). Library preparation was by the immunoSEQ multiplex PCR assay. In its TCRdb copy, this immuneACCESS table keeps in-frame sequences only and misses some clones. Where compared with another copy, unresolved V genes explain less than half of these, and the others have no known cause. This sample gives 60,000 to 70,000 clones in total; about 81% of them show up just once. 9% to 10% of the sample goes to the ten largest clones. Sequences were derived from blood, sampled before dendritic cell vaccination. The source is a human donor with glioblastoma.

CDR3 loop: CASSSSPGQNYGYTF. The CDR3 DNA sequence: TGTGCCAGCAGCTCGTCGCCGGGACAGAACTATGGCTACACCTTC. The V call is TRBV7-2, the J call TRBJ1-2; 7 bases are a match to TRBD1. The J segment lost 2 bases and the V segment lost 4 bases, leaving 7 bases of the junction unmatched. CDR1 is SGHTA, CDR2 FQGNSA, per germline. CDR3 length: 15 residues.

The CDR3 DNA is TGTGCCAGCAGCCATCCCGGACTAGCGGGGGGGCAAACCGGGGAGCTGTTTTTT. Its translation is CASSHPGLAGGQTGELFF. This chain links TRBV4-2 with TRBJ2-2; TRBD2 aligns across 15 bases. This CDR3 spans 18 amino acids. Germline lookup yields CDR1 LGHNA and CDR2 YNFKEQ. The junction had 7 bases not matched to a gene; V was cut back by 3 bases and J by 5 bases.

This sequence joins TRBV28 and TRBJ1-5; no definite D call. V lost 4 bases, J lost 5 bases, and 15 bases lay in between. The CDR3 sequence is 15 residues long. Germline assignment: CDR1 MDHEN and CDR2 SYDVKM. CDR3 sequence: CASSSPFIGDQPQHF. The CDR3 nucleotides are TGTGCCAGCAGTTCCCCTTTCATCGGGGATCAGCCCCAGCATTTT.

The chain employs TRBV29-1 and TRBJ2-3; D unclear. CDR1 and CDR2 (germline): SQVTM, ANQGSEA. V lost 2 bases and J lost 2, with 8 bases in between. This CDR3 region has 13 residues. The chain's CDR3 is CSVEMAATDTQYF. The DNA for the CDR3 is TGCAGCGTTGAAATGGCGGCCACAGATACGCAGTATTTT.

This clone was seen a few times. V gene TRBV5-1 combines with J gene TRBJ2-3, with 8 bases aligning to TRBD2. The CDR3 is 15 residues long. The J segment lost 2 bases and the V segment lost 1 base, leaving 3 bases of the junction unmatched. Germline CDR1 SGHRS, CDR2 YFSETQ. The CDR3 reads CASSLTAGDTDTQYF. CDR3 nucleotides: TGCGCCAGCAGCTTGACAGCGGGGGACACAGATACGCAGTATTTT.

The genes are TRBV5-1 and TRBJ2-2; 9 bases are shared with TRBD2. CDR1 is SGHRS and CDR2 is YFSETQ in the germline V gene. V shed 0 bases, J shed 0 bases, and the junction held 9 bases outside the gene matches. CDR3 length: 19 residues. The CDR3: CASSLGASGESSNTGELFF. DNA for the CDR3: TGCGCCAGCAGCTTGGGGGCTAGCGGGGAGTCATCGAACACCGGGGAGCTGTTTTTT.

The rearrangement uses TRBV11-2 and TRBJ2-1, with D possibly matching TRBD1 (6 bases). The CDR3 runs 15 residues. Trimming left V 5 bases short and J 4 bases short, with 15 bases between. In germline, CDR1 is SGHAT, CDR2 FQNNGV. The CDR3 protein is CASSPGHLNYNEQFF. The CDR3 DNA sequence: TGTGCCAGCAGCCCGGGACACCTAAATTACAATGAGCAGTTCTTC.

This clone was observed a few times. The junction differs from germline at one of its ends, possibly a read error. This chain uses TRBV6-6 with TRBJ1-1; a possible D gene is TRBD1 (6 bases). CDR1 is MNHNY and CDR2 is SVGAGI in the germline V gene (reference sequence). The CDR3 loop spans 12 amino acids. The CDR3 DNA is TGTGCCAGCAGTGACAGGAACCCTGAAGCTTTCTTT. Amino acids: CASSDRNPEAFF.

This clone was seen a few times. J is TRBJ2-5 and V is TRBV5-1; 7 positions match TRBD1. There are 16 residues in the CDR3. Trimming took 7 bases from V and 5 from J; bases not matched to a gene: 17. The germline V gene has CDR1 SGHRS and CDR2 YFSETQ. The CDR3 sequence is CASVETGEIAWETQYF. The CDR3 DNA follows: TGCGCCAGCGTTGAAACAGGGGAGATCGCCTGGGAGACCCAGTACTTC.

CDR3 in amino acids: CASSSPGTGYGYTF. The CDR3 nucleotides read TGTGCCAGCAGCTCCCCCGGGACAGGCTATGGCTACACCTTC. The chain uses TRBV5-4 and TRBJ1-2; 8 nucleotides line up with TRBD1. CDR1 is SGHNT, CDR2 YYREEE, per germline (reference sequence). CDR3 length: 14 residues. The J segment lost 4 bases and the V segment lost 3 bases, leaving 5 bases of the junction unmatched.

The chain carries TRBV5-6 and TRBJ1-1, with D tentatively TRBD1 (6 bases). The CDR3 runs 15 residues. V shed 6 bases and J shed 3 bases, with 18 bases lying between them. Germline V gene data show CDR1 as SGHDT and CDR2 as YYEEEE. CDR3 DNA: TGTGCCAGCACCCCGGGGGGCGCCGGGGACACTGAAGCTTTCTTT. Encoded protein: CASTPGGAGDTEAFF.

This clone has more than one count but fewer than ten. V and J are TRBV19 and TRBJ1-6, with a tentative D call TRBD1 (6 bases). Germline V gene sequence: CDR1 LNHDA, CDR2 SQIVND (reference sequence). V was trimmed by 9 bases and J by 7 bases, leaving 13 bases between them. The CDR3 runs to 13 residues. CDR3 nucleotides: TGTGCCAGCGCACAGGGATTGAATTCACCCCTCCACTTT. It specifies CASAQGLNSPLHF.

CDR3 in amino acids: CASSVGSADFTDTQYF. CDR3 in DNA: TGTGCCAGCAGCGTGGGTAGCGCGGACTTCACAGATACGCAGTATTTT. The gene calls are TRBV9 and TRBJ2-3, with a weak D call TRBD2 (5 bases). The CDR3 contains 16 residues. Per the germline V gene, CDR1 is SGDLS and CDR2 is YYNGEE. Trimming took 2 bases from V and 2 from J, leaving 15 bases between them.

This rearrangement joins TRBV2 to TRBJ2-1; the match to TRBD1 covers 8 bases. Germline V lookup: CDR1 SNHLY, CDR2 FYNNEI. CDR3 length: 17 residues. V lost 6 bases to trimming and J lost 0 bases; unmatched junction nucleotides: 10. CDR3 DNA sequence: TGTGCCAGCAGCCAGCCCCTCGGACAGGGCTCCTACAATGAGCAGTTCTTC. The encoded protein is CASSQPLGQGSYNEQFF.

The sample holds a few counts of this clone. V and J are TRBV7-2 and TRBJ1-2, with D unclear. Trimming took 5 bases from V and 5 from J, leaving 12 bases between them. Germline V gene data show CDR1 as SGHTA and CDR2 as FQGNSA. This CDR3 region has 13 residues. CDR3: CASSLTSPYGYTF. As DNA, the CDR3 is TGTGCCAGCAGCCTAACCTCCCCGTATGGCTACACCTTC.

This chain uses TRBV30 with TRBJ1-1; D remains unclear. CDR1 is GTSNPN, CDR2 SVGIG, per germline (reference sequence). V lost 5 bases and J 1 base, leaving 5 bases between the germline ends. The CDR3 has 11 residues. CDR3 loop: CAWRENTEAFF. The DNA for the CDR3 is TGTGCCTGGCGGGAGAACACTGAAGCTTTCTTT.

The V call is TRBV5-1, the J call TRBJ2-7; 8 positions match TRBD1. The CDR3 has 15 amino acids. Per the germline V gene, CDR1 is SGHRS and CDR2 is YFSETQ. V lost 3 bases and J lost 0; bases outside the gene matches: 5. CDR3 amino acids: CASSSGQASSYEQYF. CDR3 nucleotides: TGCGCCAGCAGCTCGGGACAGGCAAGCTCCTACGAGCAGTACTTC.

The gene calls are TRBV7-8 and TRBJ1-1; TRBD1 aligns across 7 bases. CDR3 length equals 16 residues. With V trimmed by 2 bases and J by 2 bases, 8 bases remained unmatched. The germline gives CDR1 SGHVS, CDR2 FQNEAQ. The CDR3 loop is CASSLTTGWLNTEAFF. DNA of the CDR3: TGTGCCAGCAGCTTAACGACAGGGTGGTTAAACACTGAAGCTTTCTTT.

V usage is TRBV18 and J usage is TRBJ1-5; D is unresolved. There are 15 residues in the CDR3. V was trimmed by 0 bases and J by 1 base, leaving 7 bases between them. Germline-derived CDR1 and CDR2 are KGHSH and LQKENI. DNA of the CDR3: TGTGCCAGCTCACCACCGTTCAAAAGCAATCAGCCCCAGCATTTT. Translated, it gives CASSPPFKSNQPQHF.

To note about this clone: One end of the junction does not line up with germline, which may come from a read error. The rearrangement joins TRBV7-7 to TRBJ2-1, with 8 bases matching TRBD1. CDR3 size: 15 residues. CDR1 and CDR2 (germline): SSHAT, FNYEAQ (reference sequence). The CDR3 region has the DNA TGTGCTAGCAGCTCCACAGGGGGTTCCTACAATGAGCAGTTCTTC. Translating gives CASSSTGGSYNEQFF.

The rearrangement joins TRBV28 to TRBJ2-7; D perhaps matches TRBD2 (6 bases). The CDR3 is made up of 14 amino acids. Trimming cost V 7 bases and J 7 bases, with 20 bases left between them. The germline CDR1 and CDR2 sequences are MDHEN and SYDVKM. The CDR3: CASNVVRGLEEQYF. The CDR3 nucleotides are TGTGCCAGCAACGTCGTACGGGGGTTAGAGGAGCAGTACTTC.